This T cell receptor beta chain was sequenced during a study of CD8 T cells in ankylosing spondylitis. General study findings and limits: Disease-associated clonotypes exhibited CD8+ identity and were relatively infrequent in peripheral blood.

This clonotype was picked up many times. Its antigen remains unknown. MiXCR, applied by TCRdb to the 5' RACE reads, yields one record per CDR3 protein. The sample lists approximately 38,000 distinct CDR3 sequences; roughly 2.6% were seen once. The CDR3 is made up of 17 amino acids. Per the germline V gene, CDR1 is SGDLS and CDR2 is YYNGEE. Trimming took 0 bases from V and 0 from J, leaving 13 bases between them. The clonotype was recovered from a male donor with ankylosing spondylitis or in good health (not recorded which). Specimen: blood, either unsorted or a sorted T cell fraction (not recorded which). The V gene is TRBV9, the J gene TRBJ1-3; D is undetermined. In DNA form, the CDR3 reads TGTGCCAGCAGCGTAGCTAAAACTCCCGTCTCTGGAAACACCATATATTTT. Its protein product is CASSVAKTPVSGNTIYF. The whole variable domain, remainder taken from reference TRBV9 and TRBJ1-3, is DSGVTQTPKHLITATGQRVTLRCSPRSGDLSVYWYQQSLDQGLQFLIQYYNGEERAKGNILERFSAQQFPDLHSELNLSSLELGDSALYFCASSVAKTPVSGNTIYFGEGSWLTVV.